One sample yielded the 8 T cell receptor beta chains listed below, sequenced in a study of response to subunit inactivated influenza vaccine. TCRdb reprocessed the RT-PCR reads via MiXCR and lists one record per CDR3 protein. Found here are more than 450,000 distinct CDR3 sequences, approximately 7.6% of them singletons; the top ten hold approximately 13%. Source: PBMCs from blood, taken around 2 years after vaccination. These TCRs come from a man in his fifties or sixties who received an inactivated influenza vaccine.

This chain links TRBV30 with TRBJ1-5; D gene ambiguous. The CDR3 extends over 14 amino acids. Germline CDR1 reads GTSNPN; CDR2 reads SVGIG (reference sequence). With 0 bases removed from V and 7 bases from J, the gap between germline ends came to 13 bases. CDR3 sequence (DNA): TGTGCCTGGAGTGTAAAGCGGAGAGGACAGCCCCAGCATTTT. Translating it yields CAWSVKRRGQPQHF.

In its sample, this clonotype was seen a few times. The J gene is TRBJ2-7, the V gene TRBV29-1, with 10 bases fitting TRBD2. In germline, CDR1 is SQVTM, CDR2 ANQGSEA. This CDR3 contains 11 residues. V shed 7 bases, J shed 5 bases, and the junction held 2 bases outside the gene matches. This chain's CDR3 is CSAGLADEQYF. Written as DNA, the CDR3 is TGCAGCGCCGGACTAGCGGACGAGCAGTACTTC.

This clonotype was picked up a small number of times. The rearrangement joins TRBV29-1 to TRBJ2-1, with 9 bases fitting TRBD2. This CDR3 is 15 amino acids long. Germline V lookup: CDR1 SQVTM, CDR2 ANQGSEA. Trimming cost V 1 base and J 7 bases; bases outside gene matches: 8. This CDR3 is CSVEAAGGPWNEQFF. For the CDR3, the DNA is TGCAGCGTTGAAGCGGCGGGAGGGCCCTGGAATGAGCAGTTCTTC.

This clonotype has ten or more counts. This chain uses TRBV7-2 with TRBJ2-3, with 13 bases that match TRBD2. Losses at the gene ends were 1 base for V and 10 bases for J; bases not matched to a gene: 5. The CDR3 contains 15 residues. Germline lookup yields CDR1 SGHTA and CDR2 FQGNSA. CDR3 sequence reads: CASSLGGLAGESQYF. In DNA, the CDR3 is TGTGCCAGCAGCTTAGGTGGACTAGCGGGAGAGTCGCAGTATTTT. Full variable domain (missing parts from reference TRBV7-2 and TRBJ2-3): GAGVSQSPSNKVTEKGKDVELRCDPISGHTALYWYRQSLGQGLEFLIYFQGNSAPDKSGLPSDRFSAERTGGSVSTLTIQRTQQEDSAVYLCASSLGGLAGESQYFGPGTRLTVL.

This clonotype showed up many times. V gene TRBV29-1 combines with J gene TRBJ2-5; 8 bases line up with TRBD2. V trimming: 5 bases; J trimming: 3 bases; junction bases outside the gene matches: 8. Germline V gives CDR1 SQVTM, CDR2 ANQGSEA. This CDR3 has 14 amino acids. CDR3 region: CSVKAGGEKETQYF. In nucleotides, the CDR3 is TGCAGCGTTAAGGCGGGAGGAGAAAAAGAGACCCAGTACTTC.

This clonotype was detected many times. V usage is TRBV2 and J usage is TRBJ2-7; 9 nucleotides line up with TRBD1. The V segment lost 5 bases and the J segment 5 bases; nucleotides outside the gene matches: 10. The CDR3 runs 15 residues. Germline CDR1 reads SNHLY; CDR2 reads FYNNEI. The CDR3 bases are TGTGCCAGCAGTCAGACCGGGACAGGGTTGGACGAGCAGTACTTC. Translating gives CASSQTGTGLDEQYF.

The gene calls are TRBV3-1 and TRBJ1-4; D is ambiguous. From germline, CDR1 is LGHDT and CDR2 YNNKEL (reference sequence). Trimming removed 3 bases from V and 3 bases from J, with 5 bases in between. CDR3 length equals 13 residues. CDR3: CASSQVPNEKLFF. As DNA, the CDR3 is TGTGCCAGCAGCCAGGTCCCTAATGAAAAACTGTTTTTT. The complete variable domain, with remaining parts taken from reference TRBV3-1 and TRBJ1-4, reads DTAVSQTPKYLVTQMGNDKSIKCEQNLGHDTMYWYKQDSKKFLKIMFSYNNKELIINETVPNRFSPKSPDKAHLNLHINSLELGDSAVYFCASSQVPNEKLFFGSGTQLSVL.

The V call is TRBV6-5, the J call TRBJ1-2, with TRBD1 identical over 9 bases. The CDR3 has 16 residues. Germline CDR1 reads MNHEY; CDR2 reads SVGAGI. J gave up 8 bases and V 0 bases, and 10 bases lay outside the gene matches. This CDR3 reads CASSYSGTGIGRGYTF. The CDR3 DNA sequence: TGTGCCAGCAGTTACTCCGGGACAGGGATTGGTAGGGGCTACACCTTC.